Listed below are T cell receptor beta chains from one sample, sequenced in a study of radiation and T cells in renal cell carcinoma. Libraries were prepared by immunoSEQ multiplex PCR; TCRdb keeps only in-frame clonotypes and omits some of them. The sample consists of around 64,000 clones, over 70% of them appearing once. The starting material was blood, obtained from a patient whose treatment included radiotherapy and nephrectomy. These receptors all stem from a man aged 55-75 years with renal cell carcinoma. Both conserved end residues are part of each CDR3. The D gene is left open where the match is weak. Clone size is shown for a subset of rows, as once, few, many or a class of expanded clone.

D	length	V	size	J	DNA	CDR3
TRBD1	14	TRBV11-2	many	TRBJ1-2	TGTGCCAGCAGCACGGGGGGGGGACAGTATGGCTACACCTTC	CASSTGGGQYGYTF
.	12	TRBV30	.	TRBJ2-1	TGTGCCTGGAGCGGGTCCTACAATGAGCAGTTCTTC	CAWSGSYNEQFF
.	15	TRBV11-3	few	TRBJ2-1	TGTGCCAGCAGCCCGGGCGGAAGCTCCTACAATGAGCAGTTCTTC	CASSPGGSSYNEQFF
.	17	TRBV5-1	.	TRBJ2-1	TGCGCCAGCAGCTCGCCTATTGGAGGGAGGCATGGCAATGAGCAGTTCTTC	CASSSPIGGRHGNEQFF
.	13	TRBV10-2	.	TRBJ1-2	TGCGCCAGCAGTGAGTCAGGTGGAGGCGGCTACACCTTC	CASSESGGGGYTF
.	14	TRBV7-2	.	TRBJ1-1	TGTGCCAGCAGCTCCGACCGGGTGAACACTGAAGCTTTCTTT	CASSSDRVNTEAFF
TRBD2	19	TRBV10-1	once	TRBJ2-2	TGCGCCAGCTCAGATACCGGGACTAGCGGGAGTACGAACACCGGGGAGCTGTTTTTT	CASSDTGTSGSTNTGELFF
.	16	TRBV9	.	TRBJ1-3	TGTGCCAGCAGCGTAGACAACAGGGCGACTCTCGACACCATATATTTT	CASSVDNRATLDTIYF
TRBD2	16	TRBV5-4	.	TRBJ2-3	TGTGCCAGCAGCTTGGAGACTAGCGGGACGGAAGATACGCAGTATTTT	CASSLETSGTEDTQYF
TRBD1	15	TRBV19	few	TRBJ1-1	TGTGCCAGTAGTACCGGGACAGGCCGGTACACTGAAGCTTTCTTT	CASSTGTGRYTEAFF
.	14	TRBV6-5	.	TRBJ1-1	TGTGCCAGCACCAAACAGGGTGGGAACACTGAAGCTTTCTTT	CASTKQGGNTEAFF
.	13	TRBV15	few	TRBJ1-6	TGTGCCACCAGCAGGGGACAATCCTCACCCCTCCACTTT	CATSRGQSSPLHF
.	15	TRBV6-1	.	TRBJ2-3	TGTGCCAGCAGTGACGCAGGGGTCAGCGCAGATACGCAGTATTTT	CASSDAGVSADTQYF
.	13	TRBV11-2	.	TRBJ2-5	TGTGCCAGCACCCAAACAGGGCAAGAGACCCAGTACTTC	CASTQTGQETQYF
.	14	TRBV30	.	TRBJ2-7	TGTGCCTGGAGTGTTGTGGGGGGCGGCTACGAGCAGTACTTC	CAWSVVGGGYEQYF
.	14	TRBV30	.	TRBJ1-2	TGTGCCTGGACGAGGGGGGCGACGTCTTATGGCTACACCTTC	CAWTRGATSYGYTF